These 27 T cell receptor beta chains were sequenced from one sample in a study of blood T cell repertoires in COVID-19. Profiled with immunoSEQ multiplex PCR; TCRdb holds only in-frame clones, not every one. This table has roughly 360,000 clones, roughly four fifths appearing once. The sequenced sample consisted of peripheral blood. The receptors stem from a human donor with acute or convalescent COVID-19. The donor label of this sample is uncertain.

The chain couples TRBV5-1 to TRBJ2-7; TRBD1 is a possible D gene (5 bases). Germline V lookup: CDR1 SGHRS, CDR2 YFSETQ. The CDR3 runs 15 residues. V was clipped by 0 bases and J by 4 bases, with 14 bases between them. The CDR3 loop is CASSLDRNPAYEQYF. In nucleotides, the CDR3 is TGCGCCAGCAGCTTGGACAGGAACCCTGCATACGAGCAGTACTTC.

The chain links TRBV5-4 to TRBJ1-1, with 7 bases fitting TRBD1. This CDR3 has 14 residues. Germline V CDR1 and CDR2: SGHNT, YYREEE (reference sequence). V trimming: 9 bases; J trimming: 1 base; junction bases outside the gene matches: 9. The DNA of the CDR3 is TGTGCCACCACCCCGGGACAGACGAACACTGAAGCTTTCTTT. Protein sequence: CATTPGQTNTEAFF.

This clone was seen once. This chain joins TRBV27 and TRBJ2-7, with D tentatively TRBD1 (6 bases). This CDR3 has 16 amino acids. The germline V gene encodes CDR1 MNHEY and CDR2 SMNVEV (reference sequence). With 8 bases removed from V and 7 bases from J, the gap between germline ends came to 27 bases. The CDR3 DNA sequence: TGTGCCAGCTTTATTCCACCATGGGGCAGGGGAGAGGAGCAGTACTTC. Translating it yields CASFIPPWGRGEEQYF.

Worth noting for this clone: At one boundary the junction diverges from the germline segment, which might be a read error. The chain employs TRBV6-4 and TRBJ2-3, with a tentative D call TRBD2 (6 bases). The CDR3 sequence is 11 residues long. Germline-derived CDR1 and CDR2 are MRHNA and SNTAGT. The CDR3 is CARRRGDSGGF. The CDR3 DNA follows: TGTGCCAGAAGACGGGGCGACTCCGGGGGATTT.

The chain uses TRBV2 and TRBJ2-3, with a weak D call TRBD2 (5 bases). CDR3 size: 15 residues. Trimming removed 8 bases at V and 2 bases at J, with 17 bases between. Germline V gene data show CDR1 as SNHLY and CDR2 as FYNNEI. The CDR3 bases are TGTGCCAGCGTTGAGATTAGCGAAATCACAGATACGCAGTATTTT. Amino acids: CASVEISEITDTQYF.

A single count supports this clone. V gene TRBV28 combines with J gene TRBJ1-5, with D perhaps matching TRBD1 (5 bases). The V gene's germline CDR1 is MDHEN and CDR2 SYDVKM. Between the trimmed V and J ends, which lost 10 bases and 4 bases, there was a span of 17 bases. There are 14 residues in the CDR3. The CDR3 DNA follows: TGTGCCACCGGTGGGGGGGGAAGGAATCAGCCCCAGCATTTT. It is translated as CATGGGGRNQPQHF.

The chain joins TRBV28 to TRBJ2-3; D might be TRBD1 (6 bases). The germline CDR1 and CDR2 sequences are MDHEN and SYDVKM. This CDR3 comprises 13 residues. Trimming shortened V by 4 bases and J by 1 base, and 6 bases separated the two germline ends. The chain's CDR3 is CASSYRGTDTQYF. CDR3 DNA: TGTGCCAGCAGTTACAGGGGCACAGATACGCAGTATTTT.

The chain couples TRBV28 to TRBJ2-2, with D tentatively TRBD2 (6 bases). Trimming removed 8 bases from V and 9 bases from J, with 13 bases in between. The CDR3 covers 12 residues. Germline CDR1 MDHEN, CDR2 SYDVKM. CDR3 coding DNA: TGTGCCAGCTTCGGGGGATTTCGGGAGCTGTTTTTT. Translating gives CASFGGFRELFF. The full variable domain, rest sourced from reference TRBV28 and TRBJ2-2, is DVKVTQSSRYLVKRTGEKVFLECVQDMDHENMFWYRQDPGLGLRLIYFSYDVKMKEKGDIPEGYSVSREKKERFSLILESASTNQTSMYLCASFGGFRELFFGEGSRLTVL.

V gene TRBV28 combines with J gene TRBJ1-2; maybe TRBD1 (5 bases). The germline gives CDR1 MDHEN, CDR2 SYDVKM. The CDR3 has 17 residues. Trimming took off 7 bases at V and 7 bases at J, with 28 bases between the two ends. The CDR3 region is CASTTPLSTEGNIGYTF. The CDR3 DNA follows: TGTGCCAGCACCACCCCCCTCTCGACAGAAGGAAATATTGGCTACACCTTC.

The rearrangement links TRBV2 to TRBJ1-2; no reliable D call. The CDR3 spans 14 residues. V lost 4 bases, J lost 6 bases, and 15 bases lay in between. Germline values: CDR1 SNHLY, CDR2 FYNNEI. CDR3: CASSAFTSSDGYTF. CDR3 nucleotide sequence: TGTGCCAGCAGTGCGTTTACATCCAGTGATGGCTACACCTTC.

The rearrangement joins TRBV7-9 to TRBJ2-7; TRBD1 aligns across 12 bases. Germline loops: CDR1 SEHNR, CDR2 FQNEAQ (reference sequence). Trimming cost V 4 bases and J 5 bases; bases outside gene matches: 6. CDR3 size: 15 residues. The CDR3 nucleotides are TGTGCCAGCAGCTACGACCGGGACAGGGGGCACGAGCAGTACTTC. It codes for CASSYDRDRGHEQYF.

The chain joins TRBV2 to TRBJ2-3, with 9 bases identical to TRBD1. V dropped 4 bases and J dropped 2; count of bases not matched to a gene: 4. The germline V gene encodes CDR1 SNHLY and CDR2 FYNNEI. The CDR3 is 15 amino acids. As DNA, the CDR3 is TGTGCCAGCAGTGTGGACAGGGGACCCACAGATACGCAGTATTTT. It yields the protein CASSVDRGPTDTQYF.

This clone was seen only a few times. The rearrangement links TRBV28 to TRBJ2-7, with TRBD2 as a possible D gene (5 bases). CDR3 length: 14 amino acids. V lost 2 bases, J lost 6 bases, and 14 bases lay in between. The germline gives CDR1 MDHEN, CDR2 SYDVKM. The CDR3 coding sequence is TGTGCCAGCAGTTTACCCCACCTAAGCGGCGAGCAGTACTTC. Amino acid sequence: CASSLPHLSGEQYF.

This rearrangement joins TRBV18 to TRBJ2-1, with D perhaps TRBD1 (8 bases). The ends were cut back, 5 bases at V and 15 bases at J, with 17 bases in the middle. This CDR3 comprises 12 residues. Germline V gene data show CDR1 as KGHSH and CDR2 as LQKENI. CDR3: CASSNHRGGTFF. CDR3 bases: TGTGCCAGCTCAAATCACAGGGGGGGCACGTTCTTC.

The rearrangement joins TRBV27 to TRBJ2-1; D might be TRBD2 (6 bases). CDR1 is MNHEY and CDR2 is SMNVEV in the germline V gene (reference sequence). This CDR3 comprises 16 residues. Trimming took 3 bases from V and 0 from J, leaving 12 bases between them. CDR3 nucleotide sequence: TGTGCCAGCAGTTTTTCGGGGGTGCTCTCCTACAATGAGCAGTTCTTC. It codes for CASSFSGVLSYNEQFF.

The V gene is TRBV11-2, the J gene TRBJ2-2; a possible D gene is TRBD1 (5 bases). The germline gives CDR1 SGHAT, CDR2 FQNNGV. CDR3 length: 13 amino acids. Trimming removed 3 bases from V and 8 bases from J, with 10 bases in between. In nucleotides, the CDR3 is TGTGCCAGCAGCTTTACCCGGACAGGGGAGCTGTTTTTT. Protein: CASSFTRTGELFF.

CDR3 region: CASSLGDRDQETQYF. CDR3 DNA: TGCGCCAGCAGCTTGGGGGACAGGGACCAAGAGACCCAGTACTTC. This chain connects TRBV5-1 to TRBJ2-5; 9 positions agree with TRBD1. Trimming cost V 0 bases and J 0 bases; bases outside gene matches: 0. Germline assignment: CDR1 SGHRS and CDR2 YFSETQ. The CDR3 contains 15 residues. Variable domain in full (rest from reference TRBV5-1 and TRBJ2-5): KAGVTQTPRYLIKTRGQQVTLSCSPISGHRSVSWYQQTPGQGLQFLFEYFSETQRNKGNFPGRFSGRQFSNSRSEMNVSTLELGDSALYLCASSLGDRDQETQYFGPGTRLLVL.

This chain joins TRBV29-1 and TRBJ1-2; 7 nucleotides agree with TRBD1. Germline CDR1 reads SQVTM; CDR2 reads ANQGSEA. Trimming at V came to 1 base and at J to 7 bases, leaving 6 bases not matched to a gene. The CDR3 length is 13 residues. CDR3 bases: TGCAGCGTTGAAGCAGACAGGGCGGGTGGCTACACCTTC. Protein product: CSVEADRAGGYTF.

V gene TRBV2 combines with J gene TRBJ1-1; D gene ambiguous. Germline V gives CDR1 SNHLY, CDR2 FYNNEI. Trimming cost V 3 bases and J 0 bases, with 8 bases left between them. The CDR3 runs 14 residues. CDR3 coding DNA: TGTGCCAGCAGTGACCTACTCATGAACACTGAAGCTTTCTTT. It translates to CASSDLLMNTEAFF.

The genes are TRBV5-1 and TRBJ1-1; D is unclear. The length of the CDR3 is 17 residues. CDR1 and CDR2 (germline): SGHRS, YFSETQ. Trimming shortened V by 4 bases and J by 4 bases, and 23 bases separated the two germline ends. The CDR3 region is CASSLVYIKDSGTEAFF. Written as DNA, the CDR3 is TGCGCCAGCAGCCTGGTATACATCAAGGACTCTGGCACTGAAGCTTTCTTT.

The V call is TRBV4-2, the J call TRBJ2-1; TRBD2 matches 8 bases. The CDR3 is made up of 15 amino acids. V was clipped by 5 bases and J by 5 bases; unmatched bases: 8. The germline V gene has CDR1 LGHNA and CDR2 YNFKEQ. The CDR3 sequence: CASSSLGGGHNEQFF. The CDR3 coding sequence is TGTGCCAGCAGCTCATTAGGCGGGGGGCACAATGAGCAGTTCTTC.

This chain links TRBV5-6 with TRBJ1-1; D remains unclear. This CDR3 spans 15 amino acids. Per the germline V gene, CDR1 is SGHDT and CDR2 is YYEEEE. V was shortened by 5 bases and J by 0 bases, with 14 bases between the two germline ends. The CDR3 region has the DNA TGTGCCAGCAGGCCTGGAGGCCTCATGAACACTGAAGCTTTCTTT. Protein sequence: CASRPGGLMNTEAFF.

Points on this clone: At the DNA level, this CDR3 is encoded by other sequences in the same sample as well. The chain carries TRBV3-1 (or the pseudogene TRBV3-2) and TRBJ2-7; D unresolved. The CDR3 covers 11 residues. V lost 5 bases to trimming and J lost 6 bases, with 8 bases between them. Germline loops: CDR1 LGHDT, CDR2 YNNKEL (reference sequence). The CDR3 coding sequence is TGTGCCAGCAGCTCTTACAGCGAGCAGTACTTC. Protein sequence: CASSSYSEQYF.

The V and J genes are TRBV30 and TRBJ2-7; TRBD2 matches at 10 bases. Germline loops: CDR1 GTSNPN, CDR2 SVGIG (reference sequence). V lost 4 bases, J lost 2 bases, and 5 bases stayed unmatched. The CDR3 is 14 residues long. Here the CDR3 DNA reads TGTGCCTGGACTACCGGACTAGCGGCCTACGAGCAGTACTTC. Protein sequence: CAWTTGLAAYEQYF.

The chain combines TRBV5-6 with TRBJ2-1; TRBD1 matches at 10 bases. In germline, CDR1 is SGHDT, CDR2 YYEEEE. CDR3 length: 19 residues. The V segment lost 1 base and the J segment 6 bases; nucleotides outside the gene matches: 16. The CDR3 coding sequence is TGTGCCAGCAGCTTGTTTGACAGGGGGCCCAGCGGGGGTACCAATGAGCAGTTCTTC. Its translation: CASSLFDRGPSGGTNEQFF.

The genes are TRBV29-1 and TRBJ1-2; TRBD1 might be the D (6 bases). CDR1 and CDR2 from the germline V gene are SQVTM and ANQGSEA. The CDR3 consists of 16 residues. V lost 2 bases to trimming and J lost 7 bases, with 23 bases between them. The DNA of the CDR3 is TGCAGCGTTGAAACAGGGACATCGGCTTCTCTTGGTGGCTACACCTTC. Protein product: CSVETGTSASLGGYTF.

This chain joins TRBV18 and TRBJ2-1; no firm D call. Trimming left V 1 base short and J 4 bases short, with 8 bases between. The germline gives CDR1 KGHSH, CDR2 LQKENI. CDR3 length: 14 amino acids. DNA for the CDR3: TGTGCCAGCTCACCACAGGCAGGATACAATGAGCAGTTCTTC. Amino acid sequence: CASSPQAGYNEQFF.